The 24 T cell receptor beta chains below all came from one sample that was sequenced in a study of blood T cell repertoires in COVID-19. Sequenced by immunoSEQ multiplex PCR; TCRdb stores in-frame clones only, minus some. Of 130,000 to 150,000 clones in the sample, around 82% are singletons; the top ten hold roughly 4.3%. Sequencing used peripheral blood. These receptors were obtained from a man aged 55 to 70 with acute or convalescent COVID-19.

This chain uses TRBV6-6 with TRBJ2-1; 8 bases map to TRBD2. This CDR3 region has 16 residues. CDR1 is MNHNY, CDR2 SVGAGI, per germline (reference sequence). With V trimmed by 5 bases and J by 4 bases, 10 bases remained unmatched. In nucleotides, the CDR3 is TGTGCCAGCAGTCGAGGGCGGACTAGCAGTTACAATGAGCAGTTCTTC. Translating gives CASSRGRTSSYNEQFF.

This clone was found a few times. This chain connects TRBV4-1 to TRBJ1-2; weak D call: TRBD1 (6 bases). Deletions cut 4 bases from V and 8 bases from J, with 14 bases between. Germline V gives CDR1 MGHRA, CDR2 YSYEKL. CDR3 length: 13 residues. The CDR3 DNA sequence: TGCGCCAGCAGCCTCGTTTGGGGGCAGGGCTACACCTTC. Translation: CASSLVWGQGYTF.

The chain uses TRBV29-1 and TRBJ2-3, with 8 bases lining up with TRBD1. The CDR3 runs 16 residues. The germline V gene has CDR1 SQVTM and CDR2 ANQGSEA. V trimming: 3 bases; J trimming: 0 bases; junction bases outside the gene matches: 8. CDR3 sequence (DNA): TGCAGCGTTGAGGTATGGGACAGGACTAGCACAGATACGCAGTATTTT. Translating it yields CSVEVWDRTSTDTQYF.

Comment on this clone: The sample holds other DNA sequences that translate to the same CDR3. The genes are TRBV29-1 and TRBJ1-2, with D possibly TRBD1 on 5 matching bases. This CDR3 region has 10 residues. Germline V CDR1 and CDR2: SQVTM, ANQGSEA. Trimming pared 7 bases from V and 5 bases from J, leaving 8 bases between. DNA for the CDR3: TGCAGCGACTCAGGGTATGGCTACACCTTC. Protein: CSDSGYGYTF.

The chain links TRBV4-1 to TRBJ2-5; possibly TRBD1 for D (6 bases). Germline V gene sequence: CDR1 MGHRA, CDR2 YSYEKL. Trimming pared 4 bases from V and 3 bases from J, leaving 15 bases between. The CDR3 is 15 residues long. The CDR3 region has the DNA TGCGCCAGCAGCCCCGGACAGCCCTCTAAAGAGACCCAGTACTTC. As protein: CASSPGQPSKETQYF.

The CDR3 is CASSLPRDRGGNEQFF. The CDR3 DNA follows: TGTGCCAGCAGCTTACCCCGGGACAGGGGCGGCAATGAGCAGTTCTTC. The rearrangement uses TRBV11-2 and TRBJ2-1; TRBD1 matches 10 bases. J lost 6 bases, V lost 2 bases, and 7 bases had no gene match. The CDR3 is 16 residues long. Germline CDR1 SGHAT, CDR2 FQNNGV.

This chain joins TRBV24-1 and TRBJ2-1, with 10 nucleotides matching TRBD2. The junction had 9 bases not matched to a gene; V was cut back by 1 base and J by 7 bases. Germline V gene lookup returns CDR1 KGHDR and CDR2 SFDVKD. The CDR3 extends over 17 amino acids. The CDR3 nucleotides read TGTGCCACCAGTGATTTTGCCCTAGCGGGAGAATCTAATGAGCAGTTCTTC. Protein product: CATSDFALAGESNEQFF.

V is TRBV6-5 and J is TRBJ2-6; no firm D call. The CDR3 spans 15 residues. V was clipped by 2 bases and J by 0 bases, with 5 bases between them. Germline V lookup: CDR1 MNHEY, CDR2 SVGAGI. CDR3 sequence reads: CASSYGHSGANVLTF. The CDR3, as DNA: TGTGCCAGCAGTTACGGGCACTCTGGGGCCAACGTCCTGACTTTC.

The chain combines TRBV18 with TRBJ2-5; 8 bases map to TRBD1. The CDR3 runs 15 residues. Looked up from germline, CDR1 is KGHSH and CDR2 is LQKENI. The junction had 7 bases not matched to a gene; V was cut back by 5 bases and J by 2 bases. For the CDR3, the DNA is TGTGCCAGCTCAACTGGGACAGGAGGACAAGAGACCCAGTACTTC. This encodes CASSTGTGGQETQYF.

The chain joins TRBV7-6 to TRBJ2-1; the D is unclear. Trimming cost V 1 base and J 11 bases, with 6 bases left between them. Germline assignment: CDR1 SGHVS and CDR2 FNYEAQ. The CDR3 sequence is 11 residues long. Here the CDR3 reads CASSLGPQQFF. CDR3 DNA: TGTGCCAGCAGCTTAGGGCCTCAGCAGTTCTTC. The full variable domain, rest sourced from reference TRBV7-6 and TRBJ2-1, is GAGVSQSPRYKVTKRGQDVALRCDPISGHVSLYWYRQALGQGPEFLTYFNYEAQQDKSGLPNDRFSAERPEGSISTLTIQRTEQRDSAMYRCASSLGPQQFFGPGTRLTVL.

The chain joins TRBV9 to TRBJ2-3; TRBD2 might be the D (5 bases). The germline CDR1 and CDR2 sequences are SGDLS and YYNGEE. The CDR3 sequence is 15 residues long. Trimming removed 1 base from V and 1 base from J, with 10 bases in between. For the CDR3, the DNA is TGTGCCAGCAGCGTAATGGGAGTGGGCACAGATACGCAGTATTTT. Amino acids: CASSVMGVGTDTQYF.

V usage is TRBV5-4 and J usage is TRBJ2-7; 14 nucleotides align to TRBD2. The length of the CDR3 is 17 residues. Germline CDR1 is SGHNT and CDR2 is YYREEE (reference sequence). With V trimmed by 4 bases and J by 3 bases, 9 bases remained unmatched. The CDR3 spells CASSAGGTSGSFYEQYF. The CDR3 nucleotides read TGTGCCAGCAGCGCCGGGGGGACTAGCGGGAGCTTCTACGAGCAGTACTTC. Based on the CDR3 plus reference TRBV5-4 and TRBJ2-7, the full variable domain is ETGVTQSPTHLIKTRGQQVTLRCSSQSGHNTVSWYQQALGQGPQFIFQYYREEENGRGNFPPRFSGLQFPNYSSELNVNALELDDSALYLCASSAGGTSGSFYEQYFGPGTRLTVT.

The CDR3 DNA reads TGTGCCAGTACCTCGAACCGGGGTAACTATGGCTACACCTTC. The encoded protein is CASTSNRGNYGYTF. V usage is TRBV19 and J usage is TRBJ1-2, with no clear D. With 7 bases removed from V and 1 base from J, the gap between germline ends came to 13 bases. This CDR3 spans 14 amino acids. The V gene's germline CDR1 is LNHDA and CDR2 SQIVND (reference sequence).

The gene calls are TRBV7-2 and TRBJ2-3; TRBD2 matches 8 bases. The CDR3 is 16 amino acids. V shed 5 bases and J 4 bases; nucleotides not matched to a gene: 11. The germline V gene has CDR1 SGHTA and CDR2 FQGNSA. The CDR3 spells CASSRRGLEGADTQYF. CDR3 DNA sequence: TGTGCCAGCAGCCGGCGGGGACTAGAGGGCGCAGATACGCAGTATTTT. Using reference TRBV7-2 and TRBJ2-3 for the parts outside the CDR3, the full variable domain is GAGVSQSPSNKVTEKGKDVELRCDPISGHTALYWYRQSLGQGLEFLIYFQGNSAPDKSGLPSDRFSAERTGGSVSTLTIQRTQQEDSAVYLCASSRRGLEGADTQYFGPGTRLTVL.

V and J are TRBV29-1 and TRBJ1-2; weak D call: TRBD1 (6 bases). The germline CDR1 and CDR2 sequences are SQVTM and ANQGSEA. The CDR3 is made up of 13 amino acids. V lost 6 bases to trimming and J lost 2 bases, with 13 bases between them. This CDR3 is CSVLDRPNYGYTF. Written as DNA, the CDR3 is TGCAGCGTCCTCGACAGGCCGAACTATGGCTACACCTTC.

This clone was seen a few times. The chain is built from TRBV5-4 and TRBJ2-7; weak D call: TRBD2 (5 bases). CDR1 is SGHNT and CDR2 is YYREEE in the germline V gene (reference sequence). Trimming took 3 bases from V and 3 from J, leaving 19 bases between them. The CDR3 runs to 16 residues. CDR3 protein: CASSSRAGIQFYEQYF. CDR3 in DNA: TGTGCCAGCAGCTCGCGCGCCGGGATTCAGTTCTACGAGCAGTACTTC. The entire variable domain, with the rest obtained from reference TRBV5-4 and TRBJ2-7, is as follows: ETGVTQSPTHLIKTRGQQVTLRCSSQSGHNTVSWYQQALGQGPQFIFQYYREEENGRGNFPPRFSGLQFPNYSSELNVNALELDDSALYLCASSSRAGIQFYEQYFGPGTRLTVT.

In nucleotides, the CDR3 is TGTGCCAGCAGCCCTGGACTAGCGGGAGTCTCCTACGAGCAGTACTTC. It is translated as CASSPGLAGVSYEQYF. The rearrangement links TRBV3-1 (or the pseudogene TRBV3-2) to TRBJ2-7; TRBD2 aligns across 13 bases. In germline, CDR1 is LGHDT, CDR2 YNNKEL (reference sequence). The CDR3 spans 16 residues. V trimming: 4 bases; J trimming: 0 bases; junction bases outside the gene matches: 3.

The chain employs TRBV25-1 and TRBJ1-2; 10 nucleotides align to TRBD1. The CDR3 consists of 15 residues. In germline, CDR1 is MGHDK, CDR2 SYGVNS. Trimming took 3 bases from V and 7 from J; bases not matched to a gene: 8. DNA for the CDR3: TGTGCCAGCAGTGAGGGACAGGGGTGGGTTCGTGGCTACACCTTC. Translation gives CASSEGQGWVRGYTF.

The CDR3 sequence is CASSPRGGRAEETQYF. The CDR3 nucleotides read TGTGCCAGCAGCCCCCGCGGGGGGAGGGCCGAAGAGACCCAGTACTTC. J is TRBJ2-5 and V is TRBV7-6; TRBD2 aligns across 8 bases. This CDR3 spans 16 amino acids. The germline gives CDR1 SGHVS, CDR2 FNYEAQ. The V segment lost 5 bases and the J segment 3 bases; nucleotides outside the gene matches: 11.

The CDR3 protein is CASSLTSGRANEQFF. The CDR3 DNA is TGTGCCAGCAGCTTAACTAGCGGGAGGGCCAATGAGCAGTTCTTC. This chain uses TRBV7-3 with TRBJ2-1; 11 nucleotides line up with TRBD2. The germline V gene encodes CDR1 SGHTA and CDR2 FQGTGA. Trimming took 0 bases from V and 6 from J; bases not matched to a gene: 1. The CDR3 has 15 residues. The full variable domain, with the rest looked up from reference TRBV7-3 and TRBJ2-1, is GAGVSQTPSNKVTEKGKYVELRCDPISGHTALYWYRQSLGQGPEFLIYFQGTGAADDSGLPNDRFFAVRPEGSVSTLKIQRTERGDSAVYLCASSLTSGRANEQFFGPGTRLTVL.

V usage is TRBV4-1 and J usage is TRBJ1-1; the match to TRBD1 covers 8 bases. CDR3 size: 12 residues. CDR1 and CDR2 (germline): MGHRA, YSYEKL. J gave up 5 bases and V 6 bases, and 2 bases lay outside the gene matches. The CDR3 region is CASRYRGTEAFF. DNA of the CDR3: TGCGCCAGCAGGTACAGGGGGACTGAAGCTTTCTTT.

The chain has TRBV29-1 and TRBJ2-5, with 9 positions matching TRBD1. This CDR3 spans 15 amino acids. CDR1 and CDR2 from the germline V gene are SQVTM and ANQGSEA. V was clipped by 4 bases and J by 1 base; unmatched bases: 7. The CDR3 region is CSVGTGQGAQETQYF. The CDR3 bases are TGCAGCGTTGGAACGGGACAGGGTGCCCAAGAGACCCAGTACTTC.

The J gene is TRBJ2-1, the V gene TRBV2; TRBD2 matches at 7 bases. The CDR3 is 16 residues long. Trimming took 3 bases from V and 4 from J; bases not matched to a gene: 9. The germline V gene has CDR1 SNHLY and CDR2 FYNNEI. CDR3 nucleotides: TGTGCCAGCAGTGAGTGGGCGGGAGTGGGATACAATGAGCAGTTCTTC. Translating it yields CASSEWAGVGYNEQFF.

The rearrangement links TRBV7-6 to TRBJ2-5, with 7 bases that match TRBD2. Looked up from germline, CDR1 is SGHVS and CDR2 is FNYEAQ. With V trimmed by 4 bases and J by 0 bases, 11 bases remained unmatched. The CDR3 runs 17 residues. DNA of the CDR3: TGTGCCAGCAGCTACGGTAGCGGGCGCCGGTACCAAGAGACCCAGTACTTC. Protein product: CASSYGSGRRYQETQYF.